This TCR beta chain is drawn from a study of follicular helper T cells after annual influenza vaccination. Study context: Across the 2013-2014, 2014-2015 and 2015-2016 vaccination seasons, some subjects were resampled.

Specified time point: 2015-2016 season, 7 days after influenza vaccination. Excluded were substance abuse, HIV/AIDS, active cancer, immunomodulatory drugs and active illness. Blood volume per time point ranged from roughly 40 to 100 mL. Generated by immunoSEQ multiplex PCR, the TCRdb table keeps only in-frame clones and is missing some. This table holds about 6,600 clones, roughly 80% found once. This CDR3 region has 10 residues. Germline-derived CDR1 and CDR2 are DFQATT and SNEGSKA (reference sequence). J was trimmed by 13 bases and V by 1 base; bases with no gene match: 1. Sequencing used CXCR5- memory CD4+ T cells sorted from blood, obtained 7 days after influenza vaccination. V gene TRBV20-1 combines with J gene TRBJ2-1; 7 bases line up with TRBD1. The clonotype originates from an adult who received the influenza vaccine. The CDR3 is CSARGDSQFF. DNA of the CDR3: TGCAGTGCTAGAGGGGACAGCCAGTTCTTC.